This T cell receptor beta chain is drawn from a study of T cell responses to AZD1222 COVID-19 vaccine. Study observations and caveats: Receipt of two AZD1222 doses was followed by a rise in Spike-specific TCR breadth and depth.

In the case of this clone: Its target is not known.

Sequenced by immunoSEQ multiplex PCR; TCRdb stores in-frame clones only, minus some. The profile shows about 150,000 clones, about 85% of them singletons. CDR1 PRHDT and CDR2 FYEKMQ come from the germline V gene (reference sequence). V dropped 5 bases and J dropped 0 bases, with 6 bases sitting between them. CDR3 size: 13 residues. The TCR was taken from an adult in good health. V is TRBV13 and J is TRBJ2-3; D unclear. The sample was peripheral blood, taken on day 0 of AZD1222 vaccination. Here the CDR3 reads CASSPPSTDTQYF. The CDR3 nucleotides are TGTGCCAGCAGCCCGCCTAGCACAGATACGCAGTATTTT. Looking up the rest from reference TRBV13 and TRBJ2-3 gives the full variable domain: AAGVIQSPRHLIKEKRETATLKCYPIPRHDTVYWYQQGPGQDPQFLISFYEKMQSDKGSIPDRFSAQQFSDYHSELNMSSLELGDSALYFCASSPPSTDTQYFGPGTRLTVL.